A selection of T cell receptor beta chains follows, all from one sample in a study of blood T cell repertoires in COVID-19. Assay used: immunoSEQ multiplex PCR; TCRdb lists only in-frame clones, some missing. The table lists about 220,000 clones, more than 70% of them singletons. The sample comprised peripheral blood. These receptors originate from a woman older than 75 with acute or convalescent COVID-19. Both conserved end residues are part of each CDR3. A D gene is named only where the DNA matches it firmly. The listing skips clone size in some rows; elsewhere it reads once, few, many or a size class.

>TRBD2|NA|TRBJ2-1|TRBV5-1
CASNGLAGGYNEQFF
TGCGCCAGCAACGGACTAGCGGGGGGCTACAATGAGCAGTTCTTC
>TRBD1|NA|TRBJ2-1|TRBV19
CASSPRGAGTGVPNEQFF
TGTGCCAGTAGTCCCCGTGGGGCCGGGACAGGGGTCCCTAATGAGCAGTTCTTC
>TRBD1|NA|TRBJ1-1|TRBV6-2/TRBV6-3
CASSYGTGVPANTEAFF
TGTGCCAGCAGTTACGGGACAGGGGTTCCCGCGAACACTGAAGCTTTCTTT
>NA|NA|TRBJ1-3|TRBV2
CASTRGPINSGNTIYF
TGTGCCAGCACCCGAGGTCCCATAAACTCTGGAAACACCATATATTTT
>NA|once|TRBJ2-7|TRBV6-6
CASHQGHFENYEQYF
TGTGCCAGTCATCAGGGGCACTTCGAAAACTACGAGCAGTACTTC
>TRBD1|NA|TRBJ1-4|TRBV7-2
CASSLNDRGNEKLFF
TGTGCCAGCAGCTTAAATGACAGGGGAAATGAAAAACTGTTTTTT
>NA|NA|TRBJ1-2|TRBV28
CAAQGGGAGLDGYTF
TGTGCCGCCCAGGGAGGCGGGGCAGGGTTGGATGGCTACACCTTC
>TRBD1|NA|TRBJ2-2|TRBV7-2
CASSLGQGGTGELFF
TGTGCCAGCAGCTTAGGACAGGGGGGCACCGGGGAGCTGTTTTTT
>NA|NA|TRBJ1-5|TRBV7-2
CASSFGVNAPQHF
TGTGCCAGCAGCTTTGGAGTCAATGCGCCCCAGCATTTT
>NA|NA|TRBJ2-4|TRBV6-4
CATDTGTAKNIQYF
TGTGCCACCGACACAGGGACAGCCAAAAACATTCAGTACTTC
>TRBD1|NA|TRBJ1-1|TRBV6-5
CASGRDRGTEAFF
TGTGCCAGTGGACGGGACAGGGGGACTGAAGCTTTCTTT
>TRBD1|NA|TRBJ1-1|TRBV24-1
CATSGRGQDTEAFF
TGTGCCACCAGTGGCAGGGGGCAGGACACTGAAGCTTTCTTT
>TRBD1|NA|TRBJ2-7|TRBV6-5
CASRGQGKTYEQYF
TGTGCCAGCAGGGGACAGGGGAAAACCTACGAGCAGTACTTC
>NA|NA|TRBJ1-1|TRBV7-5
CARSYGAPPEAFF
TGTGCCAGAAGCTATGGGGCCCCACCTGAAGCTTTCTTT
>TRBD1|NA|TRBJ1-6|TRBV13
CASSYRQGWENSPLHF
TGTGCCAGCAGCTACCGACAGGGGTGGGAAAATTCACCCCTCCACTTT
>TRBD2|NA|TRBJ2-1|TRBV7-2
CASSLSAGDYNEQFF
TGTGCCAGCAGCCTCTCAGCGGGGGACTACAATGAGCAGTTCTTC
>NA|NA|TRBJ1-1|TRBV18
CASAREGHGNTEAFF
TGTGCCAGCGCCCGAGAGGGACACGGTAACACTGAAGCTTTCTTT
>TRBD2|NA|TRBJ2-7|TRBV6-2/TRBV6-3
CASSALAGGLYEQYF
TGTGCCAGCAGTGCCTTAGCGGGGGGCCTCTACGAGCAGTACTTC
>TRBD1|NA|TRBJ2-7|TRBV10-3
CAISAGQGLMTDEQYF
TGTGCCATCAGTGCAGGACAGGGGTTGATGACGGACGAGCAGTACTTC
>NA|NA|TRBJ2-1|TRBV10-3
CAISQTRTSAGSYNEQFF
TGTGCCATCAGTCAAACTAGAACCTCGGCGGGGTCCTACAATGAGCAGTTCTTC
>TRBD2|NA|TRBJ2-2|TRBV2
CASGRGAAGELFF
TGTGCCAGCGGGCGGGGGGCCGCCGGGGAGCTGTTTTTT
>NA|few|TRBJ1-2|TRBV6-2/TRBV6-3
CASSYQVRYGYTF
TGTGCCAGCAGTTACCAGGTCCGCTATGGCTACACCTTC
>TRBD2|NA|TRBJ2-7|TRBV11-3
CASNIGLGVGEQYF
TGTGCCAGCAACATAGGACTAGGGGTGGGCGAGCAGTACTTC
>NA|NA|TRBJ1-1|TRBV5-1
CASSWATPGVTEAFF
TGCGCCAGCAGCTGGGCAACGCCCGGGGTTACTGAAGCTTTCTTT
>NA|NA|TRBJ1-4|TRBV2
CASSVDTGPNEKLFF
TGTGCCAGCAGTGTAGACACAGGCCCTAATGAAAAACTGTTTTTT
>TRBD1|NA|TRBJ1-4|TRBV11-3
CASSFRTGNEKLFF
TGTGCCAGCAGCTTTCGGACAGGGAATGAAAAACTGTTTTTT
>NA|NA|TRBJ1-2|TRBV25-1
CASSPAGQNNNYGYTF
TGTGCCAGCAGCCCCGCAGGGCAGAACAATAACTATGGCTACACCTTC
>NA|NA|TRBJ1-1|TRBV6-2/TRBV6-3
CASSYLAENTEAFF
TGTGCCAGCAGTTACCTGGCCGAGAACACTGAAGCTTTCTTT
>TRBD1|NA|TRBJ1-2|TRBV4-1
CASSQRGIGQGGYGYTF
TGCGCCAGCAGCCAACGAGGTATCGGACAGGGGGGTTATGGCTACACCTTC
>NA|NA|TRBJ1-5|TRBV2
CASKASQGVGNQPQHF
TGTGCCAGCAAGGCCTCACAGGGAGTGGGCAATCAGCCCCAGCATTTT
>NA|NA|TRBJ1-2|TRBV7-9
CASSEDSVYGYTF
TGTGCCAGCAGCGAGGACAGTGTCTATGGCTACACCTTC
>TRBD1|NA|TRBJ2-3|TRBV28
CASSLVGGAGTDTQYF
TGTGCCAGCAGTTTGGTAGGGGGCGCTGGCACAGATACGCAGTATTTT
>TRBD2|NA|TRBJ2-3|TRBV7-2
CASSSVRGGAGDTQYF
TGTGCCAGCAGCTCAGTCCGCGGGGGGGCGGGAGATACGCAGTATTTT
>NA|NA|TRBJ1-5|TRBV20-1
CSASTAYSNQPQHF
TGCAGTGCTAGTACAGCCTATAGCAATCAGCCCCAGCATTTT
>TRBD2|NA|TRBJ2-1|TRBV9
CASSVAGGTNEQFF
TGTGCCAGCAGCGTAGCGGGGGGGACCAATGAGCAGTTCTTC
>NA|few|TRBJ1-5|TRBV19
CASTYTGGDHQPQHF
TGTGCCAGTACTTATACGGGAGGGGATCATCAGCCCCAGCATTTT
>TRBD1|NA|TRBJ1-5|TRBV7-2
CASSSTGTGAGQPQHF
TGTGCCAGCAGCAGTACTGGGACAGGGGCGGGACAGCCCCAGCATTTT
>TRBD1|NA|TRBJ2-5|TRBV19
CARMGQTLKEVEKETQYF
TGTGCCAGAATGGGACAGACCCTGAAGGAGGTTGAGAAAGAGACCCAGTACTTC
>TRBD1|NA|TRBJ1-1|TRBV19
CASSEQGARSAEAFF
TGTGCCAGTAGCGAACAGGGGGCACGAAGCGCTGAAGCTTTCTTT
>TRBD1|NA|TRBJ1-5|TRBV11-3
CASSLVWWDRVYSNQPQHF
TGTGCCAGCAGCTTAGTATGGTGGGACAGAGTGTATAGCAATCAGCCCCAGCATTTT
>NA|NA|TRBJ2-7|TRBV6-1
CASSEALGRDYEQYF
TGTGCCAGCAGTGAAGCGTTAGGGCGGGACTACGAGCAGTACTTC
>TRBD1|NA|TRBJ2-2|TRBV19
CASRDRVDTGELFF
TGTGCCAGTAGGGACAGGGTGGACACCGGGGAGCTGTTTTTT
>NA|NA|TRBJ1-6|TRBV2
CASSWTDSPLHF
TGTGCCAGCAGTTGGACAGATTCACCCCTCCACTTT
>NA|NA|TRBJ2-2|TRBV18
CASSLQVNTGELFF
TGTGCCAGCTCACTTCAGGTGAACACCGGGGAGCTGTTTTTT
>NA|NA|TRBJ1-5|TRBV5-3
CARSLALSGDSNQPQHF
TGTGCCAGAAGCTTGGCTCTCTCAGGGGATAGCAATCAGCCCCAGCATTTT
>TRBD2|NA|TRBJ2-3|TRBV5-4
CASSLEGLAGDTQYF
TGTGCCAGCAGCTTGGAAGGACTAGCGGGGGATACGCAGTATTTT
>TRBD2|NA|TRBJ2-7|TRBV6-5
CASSPGLALEQYF
TGTGCCAGCAGTCCGGGACTAGCACTCGAGCAGTACTTC
>TRBD1|NA|TRBJ2-1|TRBV6-5
CASKPGQGWDEQFF
TGTGCCAGCAAACCGGGACAGGGGTGGGATGAGCAGTTCTTC
>NA|NA|TRBJ1-5|TRBV19
CASSSEDGFNQPQHF
TGTGCCAGTAGTTCGGAGGACGGATTCAATCAGCCCCAGCATTTT
>TRBD1|NA|TRBJ1-3|TRBV5-4
CASSWSTGVGGNTIYF
TGTGCCAGCAGCTGGTCGACAGGGGTTGGAGGAAACACCATATATTTT
>TRBD1|NA|TRBJ1-4|TRBV11-3
CASSPGTGGNEKLFF
TGTGCCAGCAGCCCCGGGACAGGGGGAAATGAAAAACTGTTTTTT
>NA|few|TRBJ1-2|TRBV4-3
CASSQPTAGRGYTF
TGCGCCAGCAGCCAACCGACAGCCGGTCGTGGCTACACCTTC